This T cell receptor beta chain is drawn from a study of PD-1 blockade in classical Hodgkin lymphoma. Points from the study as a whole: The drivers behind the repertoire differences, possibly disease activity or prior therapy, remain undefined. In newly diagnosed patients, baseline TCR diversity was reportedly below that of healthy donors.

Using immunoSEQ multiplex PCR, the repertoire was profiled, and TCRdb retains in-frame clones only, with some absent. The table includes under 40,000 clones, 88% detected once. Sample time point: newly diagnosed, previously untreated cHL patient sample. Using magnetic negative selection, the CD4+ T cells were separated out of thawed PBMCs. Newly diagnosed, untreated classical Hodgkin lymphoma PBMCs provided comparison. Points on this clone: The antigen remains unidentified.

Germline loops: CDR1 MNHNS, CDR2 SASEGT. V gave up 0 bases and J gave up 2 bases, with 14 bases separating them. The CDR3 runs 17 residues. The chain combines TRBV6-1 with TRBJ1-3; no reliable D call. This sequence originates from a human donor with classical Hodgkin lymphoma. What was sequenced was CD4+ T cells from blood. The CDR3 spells CASSEAPALAAGNTIYF. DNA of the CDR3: TGTGCCAGCAGTGAAGCACCTGCTCTAGCCGCTGGAAACACCATATATTTT.